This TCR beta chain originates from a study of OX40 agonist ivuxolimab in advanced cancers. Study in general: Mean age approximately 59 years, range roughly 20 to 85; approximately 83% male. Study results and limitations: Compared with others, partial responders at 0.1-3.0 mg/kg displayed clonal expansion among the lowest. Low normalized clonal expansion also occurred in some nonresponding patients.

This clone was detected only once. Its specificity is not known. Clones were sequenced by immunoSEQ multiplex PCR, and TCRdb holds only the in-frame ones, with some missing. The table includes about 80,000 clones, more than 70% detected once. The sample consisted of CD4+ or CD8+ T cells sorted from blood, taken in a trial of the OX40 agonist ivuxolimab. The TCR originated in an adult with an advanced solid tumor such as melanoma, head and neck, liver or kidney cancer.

The CDR3 DNA follows: TGTGCCAGCAGCTGGGGACACCACAGGGGCGATGAGCAGTTCTTC. Protein: CASSWGHHRGDEQFF. The genes are TRBV7-3 and TRBJ2-1, with TRBD1 matching over 7 bases. With V trimmed by 4 bases and J by 8 bases, 11 bases remained unmatched. Germline V gene data show CDR1 as SGHTA and CDR2 as FQGTGA. The CDR3 runs 15 residues.